This T cell receptor (beta chain) was captured by sequencing in a study of spatial heterogeneity in lung cancer. Looking at the study overall: Across the raw uncorrected reads, a unique TCR and UMI combination was observed, on average, more than ten times.

Each molecule of TCR cDNA was tagged with one unique molecular identifier. MiXCR was run by TCRdb on the 5' RACE reads, yielding one entry per CDR3 protein. The data hold 9,500 to 15,000 distinct CDR3 sequences, with about 6% observed a single time. This clonotype appeared a few times. The CDR3 extends over 16 amino acids. The germline gives CDR1 MGHRA, CDR2 YSYEKL. The V end was cut by 4 bases, the J end by 6 bases, with 20 bases between. Time point reported: sample taken at primary tumor resection. Unsorted samples of tumor, nontumor lung or frozen PBMC had their whole RNA sequenced. The chain has TRBV4-1 and TRBJ2-3, with D perhaps matching TRBD1 (7 bases). Sample: normal lung tissue next to the tumor, taken at surgery. This TCR derives from a male donor with early-stage non-small cell lung cancer. CDR3 region: CASSPSGDRVTDTQYF. The DNA of the CDR3 is TGCGCCAGCAGCCCTTCGGGGGACAGAGTCACGGATACGCAGTATTTT.